A selection of T cell receptor beta chains follows, all from one sample in a study of cytomegalovirus exposure and HLA in healthy donors. The repertoire was sequenced with immunoSEQ multiplex PCR; TCRdb's copy has only in-frame clones and lacks some. The sample holds 100,000 to 150,000 clones, 15% to 20% seen once. Specimen: PBMCs. These receptors all stem from a female donor in good health and CMV-seropositive. Both conserved end residues are part of each CDR3. The order of the fields is D gene, clone size, V gene, J gene, CDR3 DNA, CDR3 protein. A D gene is named only where the DNA matches it firmly. Clone size is stated in some rows and not others, as once, few, many or a class when expanded.

TRBD2	few	TRBV28	TRBJ2-5	TGTGCCAGCAGTTTAGGCCTCCGGCGCGGGGCGGGAGAGCAGTACTTC	CASSLGLRRGAGEQYF
TRBD1	.	TRBV5-1	TRBJ1-4	TGCGCCAGCAGCGACAGGGTGGATGAAAAACTGTTTTTT	CASSDRVDEKLFF
.	.	TRBV5-1	TRBJ2-1	TGCGCCAGCAGCTTGGCCTCTGTCAGGGGAGCCTACAATGAGCAGTTCTTC	CASSLASVRGAYNEQFF
.	.	TRBV10-1	TRBJ1-5	TGCGCCAGCAGTAGAACAGGCAATCAGCCCCAGCATTTT	CASSRTGNQPQHF
.	.	TRBV7-2	TRBJ2-7	TGTGCCAGCAGCTTAGTTGTAGGGAGCTCCTACGAGCAGTACTTC	CASSLVVGSSYEQYF
.	few	TRBV9	TRBJ2-5	TGTGCCAGCAGCGTATTGGGGGGGACAAATCGGATGGAGACCCAGTACTTC	CASSVLGGTNRMETQYF
.	.	TRBV7-9	TRBJ2-1	TGTGCCAGCACCTCAGCCACTAGGGTCCACAATGAGCAGTTCTTC	CASTSATRVHNEQFF
TRBD1	.	TRBV7-6	TRBJ1-5	TGTGCCAGCAGCCGGGGACAGGGCAATCAGCCCCAGCATTTT	CASSRGQGNQPQHF
.	.	TRBV6-8	TRBJ2-7	TGTGCCAGCGGCGGACACCACTACGAGCAGTACTTC	CASGGHHYEQYF
.	.	TRBV5-1	TRBJ2-1	TGCGCCAGCAGCTTGGCCAAAGGGGGAATCTCCTACAATGAGCAGTTCTTC	CASSLAKGGISYNEQFF
.	.	TRBV7-6	TRBJ2-1	TGTGCCAGCAGCTTAGAAGGGGCCCCATACAATGAGCAGTTCTTC	CASSLEGAPYNEQFF
TRBD1	.	TRBV28	TRBJ1-1	TGTGCCAGCAGTCTCCAGGGGGGCACTGAAGCTTTCTTT	CASSLQGGTEAFF
.	.	TRBV6-6	TRBJ1-3	TGTGCCAGCAGAAATAGCGGCGGAACTGGAAACACCATATATTTT	CASRNSGGTGNTIYF
TRBD1	.	TRBV29-1	TRBJ2-7	TGCAGCGCCTCCGGGACAGGCACCTACGAGCAGTACTTC	CSASGTGTYEQYF
.	.	TRBV28	TRBJ1-2	TGTGCCAGTAGGTTGTTAGGGGATGGCTACACCTTC	CASRLLGDGYTF
TRBD2	.	TRBV5-1	TRBJ2-7	TGCGCCAGCACTTCCGGGACTAGCCCTATCAAGCAGTACTTC	CASTSGTSPIKQYF
.	.	TRBV4-2	TRBJ2-1	TGTGCCAGCAGCCTCGCTGGAGGGGACCTGAGTAATGAGCAGTTCTTC	CASSLAGGDLSNEQFF
.	.	TRBV7-9	TRBJ1-1	TGTGCCAGCAGCCGACCCGATCGGGGCACTGAAGCTTTCTTT	CASSRPDRGTEAFF
.	few	TRBV19	TRBJ2-4	TGTGCCAGTAGCGAAGCCGGGAGAGATAACATTCAGTACTTC	CASSEAGRDNIQYF
.	.	TRBV2	TRBJ2-3	TGTGCCAGCAGGGTTGTACGGGAGACAGATACGCAGTATTTT	CASRVVRETDTQYF
.	.	TRBV28	TRBJ2-3	TGTGCCAGCAGTTTTCGGGGGGCTGCAGATACGCAGTATTTT	CASSFRGAADTQYF
TRBD1	.	TRBV28	TRBJ1-1	TGTGCCAGCACGGACAGGTCGCGTCGAGTCGAAGCTTTCTTT	CASTDRSRRVEAFF
TRBD2	few	TRBV4-2	TRBJ2-7	TGTGCCAGCAGCCGTAACCTAGCGGGAGTCGGTTACGAGCAGTACTTC	CASSRNLAGVGYEQYF
TRBD1	.	TRBV7-2	TRBJ2-6	TGTGCCAGCAGCCTTAGACAGGGGGCTTACATCTCTGGGGCCAACGTCCTGACTTTC	CASSLRQGAYISGANVLTF
.	.	TRBV6-6	TRBJ1-5	TGTGCCAGCACCCCCGGGACACCAAAACAGCCCCAGCATTTT	CASTPGTPKQPQHF
TRBD1	few	TRBV7-2	TRBJ1-4	TGTGCCAGCAGCTTTACGAGACAGGGTTTGGGAAAACTGTTTTTT	CASSFTRQGLGKLFF
TRBD2	.	TRBV5-1	TRBJ2-7	TGCGCCAGCAGCTTGTTTCTAGCGGGGTCCGAGCAGTACTTC	CASSLFLAGSEQYF
.	.	TRBV7-2	TRBJ2-7	TGTGCCAGCAGCTTAATGTCCCCCACATTCGTCAACGAGCAGTACTTC	CASSLMSPTFVNEQYF
TRBD2	few	TRBV2	TRBJ2-7	TGTGCCAGCAGATATAGCGGGTACTCCTACGAGCAGTACTTC	CASRYSGYSYEQYF
TRBD2	few	TRBV25-1	TRBJ2-7	TGTGCCAGCAGTACCTCACTAGCGGGAGGGCCCGTCGAGCAGTACTTC	CASSTSLAGGPVEQYF
TRBD2	.	TRBV4-3	TRBJ2-3	TGCGCCAGCAGCCAATTAGCGGGACGCGTGTCAGATACGCAGTATTTT	CASSQLAGRVSDTQYF
.	.	TRBV6-5	TRBJ2-5	TGTGCCAGCAGTGTGGGCGTCCAAGAGACCCAGTACTTC	CASSVGVQETQYF
TRBD1	few	TRBV18	TRBJ1-1	TGTGCCGGCTCTAGGGGGACAGACAAGACTGAAGCTTTCTTT	CAGSRGTDKTEAFF
.	few	TRBV5-1	TRBJ1-1	TGCGCCAGCAGCTTAGACACAGGGTACACTGAAGCTTTCTTT	CASSLDTGYTEAFF
.	.	TRBV9	TRBJ2-5	TGTGCCAGCAGCTCGCCCCGGGGAGAGACCCAGTACTTC	CASSSPRGETQYF
.	.	TRBV29-1	TRBJ1-2	TGCAGCGTGCCCGGGACACTCTATGGCTACACCTTC	CSVPGTLYGYTF
.	.	TRBV30	TRBJ1-2	TGTGCCTGGAGTGTACAGCGGGGGAATGGCTACACCTTC	CAWSVQRGNGYTF
TRBD2	.	TRBV5-1	TRBJ2-3	TGCGCCAGCAGCTTGGGGGGACTATTGACAGATACGCAGTATTTT	CASSLGGLLTDTQYF
TRBD1	few	TRBV19	TRBJ2-6	TGTGCCAGTAGTGACAGGGGGCCCAGCTCTGGGGCCAACGTCCTGACTTTC	CASSDRGPSSGANVLTF
TRBD1	.	TRBV29-1	TRBJ2-3	TGCAGCGTTGATGGACAGGGACTCACAGATACGCAGTATTTT	CSVDGQGLTDTQYF
.	.	TRBV7-9	TRBJ1-1	TGTGCCAGCAGCATGTATAACACTGAAGCTTTCTTT	CASSMYNTEAFF
.	.	TRBV7-9	TRBJ1-2	TGTGCCAGCAGCCACACAGGGAGTAGCTACACCTTC	CASSHTGSSYTF
.	few	TRBV23-1	TRBJ1-2	TGCGCCAGCAGTCAAGTTACGGAGAGGATTGCCCCCTATGGCTACACCTTC	CASSQVTERIAPYGYTF
.	.	TRBV10-2	TRBJ1-2	TGCGCCAGCAGCATGCCGGGAGGGGTTAATCTCGGCTACACCTTC	CASSMPGGVNLGYTF
.	few	TRBV10-1	TRBJ2-7	TGCGCCAGCAGTACAGGGCCCTACGAGCAGTACTTC	CASSTGPYEQYF
TRBD2	few	TRBV29-1	TRBJ2-1	TGCAGCGTTGAGGGAGGGGACCACAATGAGCAGTTCTTC	CSVEGGDHNEQFF
TRBD1	few	TRBV5-1	TRBJ2-7	TGCGCCAGCAGCCGGACAGGAGCCTCCTACGAGCAGTACTTC	CASSRTGASYEQYF
TRBD2	.	TRBV7-6	TRBJ2-1	TGTGCCAGCAGCCGCTACGGGACTAGCGGGGGGAACTACAATGAGCAGTTCTTC	CASSRYGTSGGNYNEQFF
TRBD2	.	TRBV2	TRBJ2-7	TGTGCCAGCAGTTGGGGGGGGGCCTACGAGCAGTACTTC	CASSWGGAYEQYF
TRBD1	few	TRBV5-6	TRBJ1-4	TGTGCCAGCAGCTCGATCGGACAGGGCGGCGGTGAAAAACTGTTTTTT	CASSSIGQGGGEKLFF
.	few	TRBV4-3	TRBJ1-2	TGCGCCAGCAGCCAAGATTGGACAACCAACTATGGCTACACCTTC	CASSQDWTTNYGYTF